This entry is about one T cell receptor beta chain. This clone came up once. No cognate antigen has been identified for it. No per-base quality is available; no much larger clone lies one base away. The data were obtained in a study of cytomegalovirus exposure and HLA in healthy donors (dated by TCRdb to about 2017). About the full investigation: The roughly 670 repertoires of the first cohort and the roughly 120 validation repertoires were produced on the same platform, according to a later analysis. The study aimed to test whether cataloging public T cell receptors could reveal signatures of past pathogen exposure. Besides the first cohort of approximately 670 subjects, a separate validation cohort made up of 120 different subjects was used. The study combined high-throughput TCR immunosequencing, statistical association of individual TCRs with disease status, and machine learning to predict cytomegalovirus infection status.

The CDR3 measures 15 amino acids from cysteine to phenylalanine. Left in the record is the CDR3 DNA by itself, 45 bases read in frame from the first base. The germline V gene encodes CDR1 MDHEN and CDR2 SYDVKM. V and J are trimmed by 4 bases and 3 bases, and the gene matches miss 7 bases of the junction. Broader findings and caveats from the paper: Most TCR sequences were seen in very few donors, while some public TCRs were found in many individuals. In vitro tests confirmed that a few of the cytomegalovirus-associated TCR beta chains recognize cytomegalovirus antigens. The authors suggested that the approach could potentially be generalized to other disease states and immunological phenotypes. In both the original and validation cohorts, the classifier was reported to diagnose cytomegalovirus status with high specificity and sensitivity. All 130 or so repertoires were used to score co-occurrence in the validation cohort in a later analysis, because that analysis had no HLA typing for the cohort. Subsequent analysis determined that TCRs grouped into clusters in the first cohort also showed a tendency toward co-occurrence across the roughly 110 validation repertoires, and 90% to 95% of cluster scores exceeded 0. The study gave a list of under 200 TCR beta chains associated with cytomegalovirus.

The library relied on the immunoSEQ multiplex PCR assay. The authors' analysis ran thus. A statistical classification framework was built to diagnose cytomegalovirus status from the catalog of TCR beta chain sequences. Here the immuneACCESS table is served through TCRdb, limited to in-frame sequences with V and J called. Missing clones are a known gap in these copies; in checked studies unresolved V genes cover under half, and the rest lacks a known reason. The D gene and trimming were derived from the DNA, and the V and J assignments and clone size from that table. This sample gives around 400,000 clones in total; approximately 90% of them show up just once. Of the sample, around 0.8% is held by the ten largest clones. Donors formed part of the validation cohort, which comprised about 130 subjects and was distinct from the first cohort of fewer than 750 subjects.

The receptor comes from a woman between 18 and 29 years old in good health and CMV-seronegative. The sequencing input was PBMCs. The chain uses TRBV28 and TRBJ1-2; 8 bases in the junction line up with TRBD1. The base sequence is TGTGCCAGCAGTTCACGGACAGGGTATTACTATGGCTACACCTTC. It encodes CASSSRTGYYYGYTF.